This is a list of T cell receptor beta chains from one sample in a study of cytomegalovirus exposure and HLA in healthy donors. Some clones are missing from TCRdb's copy, which holds only in-frame ones; the method was immunoSEQ multiplex PCR. The data hold 140,000 or so clones, with 72% observed a single time. The sequenced material came from PBMCs. The receptors were sampled from a man aged 35 to 55 in good health and CMV-seronegative. Both conserved end residues are part of each CDR3. A D gene is named only where the DNA matches it firmly. A clone size is listed for some rows: how often the clone was seen (once, few, many), or a class if it is expanded.

13,TRBJ2-5,TRBD1,TRBV5-6,NA,TGTGCCAGCTCCAGGGGGTACCAAGAGACCCAGTACTTC,CASSRGYQETQYF
15,TRBJ2-3,TRBD2,TRBV18,NA,TGTGCCAGCTCAACGGGACTAGCAGGCACAGATACGCAGTATTTT,CASSTGLAGTDTQYF
15,TRBJ2-5,NA,TRBV2,NA,TGTGCCAGCAGTGAAGGGGTTAGCATGGAAGAGACCCAGTACTTC,CASSEGVSMEETQYF
18,TRBJ2-1,TRBD1,TRBV5-4,NA,TGTGCCAGCAGCTTGCCCCGATGGGACAGGGTGCCCTACAATGAGCAGTTCTTC,CASSLPRWDRVPYNEQFF
14,TRBJ2-3,NA,TRBV9,NA,TGTGCCAGCAGCGCCCGGTCCTACACAGATACGCAGTATTTT,CASSARSYTDTQYF
12,TRBJ2-7,NA,TRBV6-5,NA,TGTGCCAGCAGCACGATCGGGAGCGAGCAGTACTTC,CASSTIGSEQYF
15,TRBJ2-2,TRBD1,TRBV7-9,NA,TGTGCCGTCCCCCGGGACAGGGGAATCACCGGGGAGCTGTTTTTT,CAVPRDRGITGELFF
15,TRBJ2-3,NA,TRBV6-5,NA,TGTGCCAGCAGCGGCCCAGGGGGGCGGACAGATACGCAGTATTTT,CASSGPGGRTDTQYF
13,TRBJ2-5,TRBD2,TRBV19,few,TGTGCCAGTAGTCCTAGCGGGACGGCCACCCAGTACTTC,CASSPSGTATQYF
14,TRBJ1-2,TRBD1,TRBV9,NA,TGTGCCAGCAGCGTAGCTCGACAGGGAAGTGGCTACACCTTC,CASSVARQGSGYTF
16,TRBJ2-3,TRBD2,TRBV5-6,NA,TGTGCCAGCAGCTTGTGGCCTAGCGGGAGAATAGATACGCAGTATTTT,CASSLWPSGRIDTQYF
15,TRBJ1-6,TRBD1,TRBV7-8,NA,TGTGCCAGCAGCTTTGACAGGGGAACCAATTCACCCCTCCACTTT,CASSFDRGTNSPLHF
12,TRBJ1-2,NA,TRBV29-1,NA,TGCAGCGTTGGGAGGACTAACTATGGCTACACCTTC,CSVGRTNYGYTF
14,TRBJ2-5,NA,TRBV2,NA,TGTGCCAGCAGCGGGAAGGGGACACTGGGGGCCCAGTACTTC,CASSGKGTLGAQYF
15,TRBJ2-6,TRBD1,TRBV28,few,TGTGCCACCTGGGACAGGAGCTCTGGGGCCAACGTCCTGACTTTC,CATWDRSSGANVLTF
15,TRBJ2-7,NA,TRBV4-3,NA,TGCGCCAGCAGCCCGGTCGTACAGGGCTCCTACGAGCAGTACTTC,CASSPVVQGSYEQYF
14,TRBJ1-2,TRBD1,TRBV2,NA,TGTGCCAGCAGTGAAGAAGGGACAGGGTATGGCTACACCTTC,CASSEEGTGYGYTF
15,TRBJ1-5,TRBD1,TRBV7-2,NA,TGTGCCAGCAGCAAGACAGGGGATCGCAATCAGCCCCAGAATTTT,CASSKTGDRNQPQNF
14,TRBJ1-1,NA,TRBV5-1,NA,TGCGCCAGCAGCTTGGGGCGGGGTCTCGGTGAAGCTTTCTTT,CASSLGRGLGEAFF
15,TRBJ2-7,TRBD1,TRBV7-2,NA,TGTGCCAGCAGCTTAGCCCCAGGGGGCGGATACGAGCAGTACTTC,CASSLAPGGGYEQYF
13,TRBJ2-2,NA,TRBV30,NA,TGTGCCTGGAGTGTATCCTATAGCGGGGAGCTGTTTTTT,CAWSVSYSGELFF
14,TRBJ2-1,TRBD1,TRBV10-3,NA,TGTGCCATAGCGGACAGGGGGGGCTACAATGAGCAGTTCTTC,CAIADRGGYNEQFF
18,TRBJ2-6,NA,TRBV4-3,few,TGCGCCAGCAGCCAAGATCCAAATAGAGGGCTCGGGGCCAACGTCCTGACTTTC,CASSQDPNRGLGANVLTF
15,TRBJ2-3,NA,TRBV18,NA,TGTGCCAGCTCACAGGGAGACGTGGTCGCAGATACGCAGTATTTT,CASSQGDVVADTQYF
15,TRBJ2-1,NA,TRBV9,NA,TGTGCCAGCAGTTTCGCCGGGACTCCCACCAATGAGCAGTTCTTC,CASSFAGTPTNEQFF
13,TRBJ2-7,TRBD2,TRBV11-3,NA,TGTGCCAGCAGCTTATCCTCAGCGGGAGTCCAGTACTTC,CASSLSSAGVQYF
17,TRBJ2-3,TRBD1,TRBV18,NA,TGTGCCAGCTCACTCCGGGACAGGGGCTCTAGCACAGATACGCAGTATTTT,CASSLRDRGSSTDTQYF
16,TRBJ2-3,TRBD2,TRBV7-8,NA,TGTGCCAGCAGCCCATCTAGCGGGGGGGCTATAGATACGCAGTATTTT,CASSPSSGGAIDTQYF
17,TRBJ1-1,NA,TRBV5-6,NA,TGTGCCAGCAGCCCCCCAGGGGCCGGGATATTGAGTACTGAAGCTTTCTTT,CASSPPGAGILSTEAFF
15,TRBJ2-7,NA,TRBV6-1,NA,TGTGCCAGCAGTGAAGAGGGAGTCGGGCTTTACGAGCAGTACTTC,CASSEEGVGLYEQYF
14,TRBJ2-7,TRBD1,TRBV7-2,NA,TGTGCCAGCAGCTCAAACCAGGGGGCCTACGAGCAGTACTTC,CASSSNQGAYEQYF
14,TRBJ1-3,NA,TRBV30,once,TGTGCCTGCGGGCCGGACAGCTCTGGAAACACCATATATTTT,CACGPDSSGNTIYF
13,TRBJ1-5,NA,TRBV28,NA,TGTGCCAGCACCAAAAGGGGTAGTCAGCCCCAGAATTTT,CASTKRGSQPQNF
15,TRBJ2-3,TRBD1,TRBV4-3,NA,TGCGCCAGCAGCCGCGACAGGGGGCTGGCAGATACGCAGTATTTT,CASSRDRGLADTQYF
13,TRBJ2-1,TRBD2,TRBV28,NA,TGTGCCTCCGGGCGGGAGTTGGGCAATGAGCAGTTCTTC,CASGRELGNEQFF